The 22 T cell receptor beta chains presented below share a single source sample, sequenced in a study of OX40 agonist ivuxolimab in advanced cancers. The method was immunoSEQ multiplex PCR; TCRdb's version includes in-frame clones alone and lacks a portion of them. The table lists 60,000 to 80,000 clones, approximately 79% of them singletons, with around 9.9% in the top ten. Source: CD4+ or CD8+ T cells sorted from blood, taken in a trial of the OX40 agonist ivuxolimab. These receptors were obtained from an adult with an advanced solid tumor such as melanoma, head and neck, liver or kidney cancer.

The chain is built from TRBV5-1 and TRBJ2-7, with TRBD1 identical over 11 bases. This CDR3 is built from 14 residues. Germline V CDR1 and CDR2: SGHRS, YFSETQ. J lost 6 bases, V lost 3 bases, and 5 bases had no gene match. CDR3 protein: CASSSGQGAGEQYF. The CDR3 region has the DNA TGCGCCAGCAGCTCAGGACAGGGGGCTGGCGAGCAGTACTTC.

V usage is TRBV6-5 and J usage is TRBJ1-6; no clear D. Germline V gives CDR1 MNHEY, CDR2 SVGAGI. V was trimmed by 8 bases and J by 0 bases, leaving 11 bases between them. The CDR3 runs 15 residues. The CDR3: CASRREGSYNSPLHF. The CDR3 bases are TGTGCCAGCCGTCGGGAGGGCTCCTATAATTCACCCCTCCACTTT.

The rearrangement uses TRBV27 and TRBJ2-3; no clear D gene. Germline-derived CDR1 and CDR2 are MNHEY and SMNVEV (reference sequence). The CDR3 extends over 14 amino acids. V lost 1 base and J lost 3, with 8 bases in between. The CDR3 loop reads CASSLLGFTDTQYF. The CDR3 bases are TGTGCCAGCAGTTTATTAGGATTTACAGATACGCAGTATTTT.

In DNA, the CDR3 is TGTGCCAGCAGTTTATCAGGGGGTGCGGGGTACAATGAGCAGTTCTTC. Translation gives CASSLSGGAGYNEQFF. The chain is built from TRBV27 and TRBJ2-1; TRBD1 or TRBD2 may be the D gene (6 bases each). V gave up 0 bases and J gave up 4 bases, with 13 bases separating them. CDR1 is MNHEY and CDR2 is SMNVEV in the germline V gene (reference sequence). CDR3 length: 16 amino acids.

V is TRBV29-1 and J is TRBJ2-5, with D maybe TRBD2 (6 bases). The DNA end is a closer match to TRBJ2-7, so the J assignment may be wrong. The length of the CDR3 is 12 residues. CDR1 SQVTM and CDR2 ANQGSEA come from the germline V gene. CDR3: CSVASGAYEQYF. In nucleotides, the CDR3 is TGCAGCGTTGCATCGGGGGCCTACGAGCAGTACTTC.

This clone was seen a few times. The V and J genes are TRBV28 and TRBJ2-1; D may be TRBD1 (5 bases). The CDR3 has 14 amino acids. Germline CDR1 reads MDHEN; CDR2 reads SYDVKM. Deletions cut 3 bases from V and 2 bases from J, with 8 bases between. CDR3 sequence (DNA): TGTGCCAGCAGTTTCAGGGTTCCCTACAATGAGCAGTTCTTC. Its protein product is CASSFRVPYNEQFF.

V is TRBV15 and J is TRBJ2-1; D may be TRBD1 (5 bases). With 7 bases removed from V and 3 bases from J, the gap between germline ends came to 16 bases. There are 15 residues in the CDR3. The germline CDR1 and CDR2 sequences are LNHNV and YYDKDF (reference sequence). CDR3 sequence: CATKGAGISYNEQFF. The CDR3 nucleotides are TGTGCCACCAAAGGGGCAGGGATAAGCTACAATGAGCAGTTCTTC.

This clone was counted once. The V call is TRBV27, the J call TRBJ1-5, with D uncertain. The CDR3 is made up of 15 amino acids. Trimming removed 3 bases from V and 0 bases from J, with 9 bases in between. Germline V gives CDR1 MNHEY, CDR2 SMNVEV (reference sequence). This CDR3 reads CASSLSAYSNQPQHF. In DNA form, the CDR3 reads TGTGCCAGCAGTTTGTCGGCCTATAGCAATCAGCCCCAGCATTTT.

The table lists this clone with a few counts. The chain links TRBV27 to TRBJ2-7; D call uncertain. Germline-derived CDR1 and CDR2 are MNHEY and SMNVEV (reference sequence). V gave up 6 bases and J gave up 7 bases, with 28 bases separating them. This CDR3 has 17 residues. The chain's CDR3 is CASSIIPPLTIAPEQYF. DNA of the CDR3: TGTGCCAGCAGCATTATCCCTCCTCTCACCATAGCCCCGGAGCAGTACTTC.

The chain has TRBV9 and TRBJ1-6; D perhaps matches TRBD1 (5 bases). The CDR3 runs to 16 residues. Per the germline V gene, CDR1 is SGDLS and CDR2 is YYNGEE. V dropped 4 bases and J dropped 10 bases, with 21 bases sitting between them. CDR3 residues: CASSSTPGTMTSPLHF. In DNA, the CDR3 is TGTGCCAGCAGCTCTACCCCCGGGACGATGACATCACCCCTCCACTTT. Looking up the rest from reference TRBV9 and TRBJ1-6 gives the full variable domain: DSGVTQTPKHLITATGQRVTLRCSPRSGDLSVYWYQQSLDQGLQFLIQYYNGEERAKGNILERFSAQQFPDLHSELNLSSLELGDSALYFCASSSTPGTMTSPLHFGNGTRLTVT.

The gene calls are TRBV9 and TRBJ2-5; D not certain. This CDR3 contains 13 residues. Between the trimmed V and J ends, which lost 5 bases and 2 bases, there was a span of 10 bases. The germline gives CDR1 SGDLS, CDR2 YYNGEE. In DNA form, the CDR3 reads TGTGCCAGCAGTGCTGGGTCTCAAGAGACCCAGTACTTC. This codes for CASSAGSQETQYF.

This clone was recorded a few times. This chain links TRBV5-4 with TRBJ2-7, with a possible D match to TRBD2 (6 bases). V gave up 4 bases and J gave up 2 bases, with 16 bases separating them. The CDR3 totals 15 residues. Germline CDR1 SGHNT, CDR2 YYREEE (reference sequence). The CDR3 here is CASSRFGGTTYEQYF. CDR3 sequence (DNA): TGTGCCAGCAGCCGATTCGGGGGTACCACCTACGAGCAGTACTTC.

This clone was recorded only once. The chain uses TRBV27 and TRBJ2-1; unclear D gene. The V and J ends lost 1 base and 1 base respectively, with 8 bases between them. The germline gives CDR1 MNHEY, CDR2 SMNVEV (reference sequence). The CDR3 is made up of 15 amino acids. In DNA, the CDR3 is TGTGCCAGCAGTTTATGGCTGGGTTCCTACAATGAGCAGTTCTTC. This translates into CASSLWLGSYNEQFF.

The V gene is TRBV1, the J gene TRBJ2-1; the D call in the table, TRBD1, was not verified against the DNA. TRBV1 is a pseudogene. The CDR3 length is 21 residues. The CDR3 bases are TGCACCAGCAGCTCTAGGATCGGCTTCAAAGGAGACAGAGATTACTACAATGAGCAGTTCTTC. This sequence encodes CTSSSRIGFKGDRDYYNEQFF.

The chain combines TRBV6-5 with TRBJ2-5; D is undetermined. V gave up 6 bases and J gave up 1 base, with 12 bases separating them. Germline-derived CDR1 and CDR2 are MNHEY and SVGAGI. This CDR3 spans 14 amino acids. For the CDR3, the DNA is TGTGCCAGCAGACTACTGGACCCCCAAGAGACCCAGTACTTC. Translated, it gives CASRLLDPQETQYF.

The count of this clone is one. The CDR3 here is CASSLVQGGEAFF. Here the CDR3 DNA reads TGTGCCAGCAGCTTAGTTCAGGGAGGTGAAGCTTTCTTT. The V and J genes are TRBV7-8 and TRBJ1-1, with D possibly TRBD1 on 5 matching bases. The CDR3 spans 13 residues. Per germline, CDR1 SGHVS and CDR2 FQNEAQ. V gave up 1 base and J gave up 7 bases, with 10 bases separating them.

V usage is TRBV4-2 and J usage is TRBJ2-7, with D possibly being TRBD1 (5 bases). Germline lookup yields CDR1 LGHNA and CDR2 YNFKEQ. This CDR3 is 15 amino acids long. Deletions cut 0 bases from V and 3 bases from J, with 12 bases between. This CDR3 is CASSQEGQIDYEQYF. Written as DNA, the CDR3 is TGTGCCAGCAGCCAAGAGGGGCAAATTGACTACGAGCAGTACTTC.

V and J are TRBV9 and TRBJ2-2; D gene ambiguous. V was cut by 1 base and J by 1 base, with 8 bases left in between. Germline CDR1 is SGDLS and CDR2 is YYNGEE. This CDR3 is built from 15 residues. The chain's CDR3 is CASSVNYLNTGELFF. In DNA, the CDR3 is TGTGCCAGCAGCGTAAACTACCTGAACACCGGGGAGCTGTTTTTT. The full variable domain, in which reference TRBV9 and TRBJ2-2 provide the parts outside the CDR3, is DSGVTQTPKHLITATGQRVTLRCSPRSGDLSVYWYQQSLDQGLQFLIQYYNGEERAKGNILERFSAQQFPDLHSELNLSSLELGDSALYFCASSVNYLNTGELFFGEGSRLTVL.

The rearrangement joins TRBV6-5 to TRBJ2-1; D gene uncertain. The CDR3 runs 14 residues. Germline CDR1 MNHEY, CDR2 SVGAGI. V was shortened by 5 bases and J by 6 bases, with 14 bases between the two germline ends. The CDR3 sequence is CASSPAPTFNEQFF. The DNA of the CDR3 is TGTGCCAGCAGTCCAGCCCCCACGTTCAATGAGCAGTTCTTC.

CDR3 protein: CSVARGLAGAMSSYNEQFF. For the CDR3, the DNA is TGCAGCGTTGCCCGAGGGCTAGCGGGGGCCATGAGCTCCTACAATGAGCAGTTCTTC. V gene TRBV29-1 combines with J gene TRBJ2-1; 10 nucleotides align to TRBD2. There are 19 residues in the CDR3. Germline CDR1 SQVTM, CDR2 ANQGSEA. V lost 4 bases and J lost 0; bases outside the gene matches: 15.

V gene TRBV4-3 combines with J gene TRBJ2-5; D possibly matches TRBD1 or TRBD2 (6 bases each). Matching the DNA end better, TRBJ2-7 makes the J call doubtful. CDR3 length: 13 amino acids. From germline, CDR1 is LGHNA and CDR2 YSLEER. CDR3 in DNA: TGCGCCAGCAGCCAGGGGGGCGACTACGAGCAGTACTTC. This translates into CASSQGGDYEQYF.

The chain carries TRBV18 and TRBJ1-2; D possibly corresponds to TRBD1 (5 bases). Between the trimmed V and J ends, which lost 6 bases and 5 bases, there was a span of 16 bases. The CDR3 covers 14 residues. CDR1 is KGHSH and CDR2 is LQKENI in the germline V gene. The CDR3 nucleotides read TGTGCCAGCTCGCATTCGGACAAGGTTTATGGCTACACCTTC. It encodes CASSHSDKVYGYTF.